The 10 T cell receptor beta chains given below trace back to one sample, sequenced in a study of T cell repertoires in cytomegalovirus infection. TCRdb reanalysed the reads using MiXCR and keeps one entry per CDR3 protein. The data show more than 250,000 distinct CDR3 sequences, approximately 15% seen once. Sequenced: PBMCs. Every receptor here comes from a human donor in good health (CMV status not recorded). Some clones in this sample may be carry-over from other donors' samples.

This clonotype was seen at least ten times. This chain uses TRBV7-2 with TRBJ2-1; D gene ambiguous. V was shortened by 5 bases and J by 6 bases, with 14 bases between the two germline ends. The CDR3 totals 14 residues. CDR1 is SGHTA and CDR2 is FQGNSA in the germline V gene. The CDR3 nucleotides are TGTGCCAGCAGCCCCTGGGGTAGCAGCAATGAGCAGTTCTTC. It specifies CASSPWGSSNEQFF. Variable domain in full (rest from reference TRBV7-2 and TRBJ2-1): GAGVSQSPSNKVTEKGKDVELRCDPISGHTALYWYRQSLGQGLEFLIYFQGNSAPDKSGLPSDRFSAERTGGSVSTLTIQRTQQEDSAVYLCASSPWGSSNEQFFGPGTRLTVL.

A few counts support this clonotype. The chain links TRBV25-1 to TRBJ1-1; perhaps TRBD1 as D (5 bases). Deletions cut 5 bases from V and 5 bases from J, with 15 bases between. The CDR3 is 14 amino acids. CDR1 is MGHDK and CDR2 is SYGVNS in the germline V gene. In DNA form, the CDR3 reads TGTGCCAGCAGTCCCTTTGGGGGGGGAACTGAAGCTTTCTTT. The encoded protein is CASSPFGGGTEAFF.

This chain uses TRBV20-1 with TRBJ1-5; TRBD1 agrees at 9 bases. J gave up 2 bases and V 3 bases, and 2 bases lay outside the gene matches. The germline V gene has CDR1 DFQATT and CDR2 SNEGSKA (reference sequence). The CDR3 runs to 14 residues. Here the CDR3 DNA reads TGCAGTGCTAGGAGGACAGGGGGCAATCAGCCCCAGCATTTT. Encoded protein: CSARRTGGNQPQHF.

This clonotype was recorded many times. The chain joins TRBV7-2 to TRBJ2-5; TRBD2 aligns across 7 bases. The CDR3 runs 14 residues. Germline V gene data show CDR1 as SGHTA and CDR2 as FQGNSA. The trim removed 5 bases at V and 2 bases at J, leaving 5 bases unmatched. DNA of the CDR3: TGTGCCAGCAGCATCCTAGCGGTACAAGAGACCCAGTACTTC. Encoded protein: CASSILAVQETQYF.

This clonotype has a count of ten or more. V is TRBV7-3 and J is TRBJ2-3; 12 bases agree with TRBD2. This CDR3 region has 15 residues. Trimming took 8 bases from V and 3 from J; bases not matched to a gene: 6. CDR1 and CDR2 from the germline V gene are SGHTA and FQGTGA. CDR3 nucleotide sequence: TGTGCCAGCGGTCAAACTAGCGGGAGGACAGATACGCAGTATTTT. It codes for CASGQTSGRTDTQYF.

The CDR3 here is CASSPDKMNTEAFF. DNA of the CDR3: TGTGCCAGCAGTCCGGACAAGATGAACACTGAAGCTTTCTTT. The rearrangement joins TRBV28 to TRBJ1-1, with D perhaps matching TRBD1 (5 bases). The CDR3 consists of 14 residues. The germline V gene encodes CDR1 MDHEN and CDR2 SYDVKM. Trimming removed 5 bases at V and 0 bases at J, with 10 bases between.

The V gene is TRBV20-1, the J gene TRBJ2-3; D gene unclear. Germline assignment: CDR1 DFQATT and CDR2 SNEGSKA (reference sequence). Trimming took off 3 bases at V and 8 bases at J, with 21 bases between the two ends. CDR3 length: 15 amino acids. The CDR3 spells CSARDGRLRSGTQYF. CDR3 DNA: TGCAGTGCTAGGGACGGTAGATTACGCTCGGGTACGCAGTATTTT.

The table lists this clonotype with many counts. This chain uses TRBV7-6 with TRBJ2-3, with no clear D. CDR1 is SGHVS, CDR2 FNYEAQ, per germline. The V end lost 0 bases, the J end lost 6 bases, and 7 bases lay between the germline ends. CDR3 length: 13 residues. CDR3 bases: TGTGCCAGCAGCTTAGCCCAGTGGGATACGCAGTATTTT. Protein product: CASSLAQWDTQYF.

The chain has TRBV12-3 or TRBV12-4 and TRBJ1-5, with D unclear. V was cut by 3 bases and J by 7 bases, with 13 bases left in between. The length of the CDR3 is 14 residues. The CDR3 DNA follows: TGTGCCAGCAGTTTGCGTCGTTTCGGGCAGCCCCAGCATTTT. Protein sequence: CASSLRRFGQPQHF.

This chain joins TRBV29-1 and TRBJ2-7; D ambiguous. The CDR3 length is 11 residues. The germline V gene encodes CDR1 SQVTM and CDR2 ANQGSEA. Trimming left V 1 base short and J 2 bases short, with 3 bases between. The CDR3 region has the DNA TGCAGCGTTGAAGGTCCCTACGAGCAGTACTTC. Translation: CSVEGPYEQYF.